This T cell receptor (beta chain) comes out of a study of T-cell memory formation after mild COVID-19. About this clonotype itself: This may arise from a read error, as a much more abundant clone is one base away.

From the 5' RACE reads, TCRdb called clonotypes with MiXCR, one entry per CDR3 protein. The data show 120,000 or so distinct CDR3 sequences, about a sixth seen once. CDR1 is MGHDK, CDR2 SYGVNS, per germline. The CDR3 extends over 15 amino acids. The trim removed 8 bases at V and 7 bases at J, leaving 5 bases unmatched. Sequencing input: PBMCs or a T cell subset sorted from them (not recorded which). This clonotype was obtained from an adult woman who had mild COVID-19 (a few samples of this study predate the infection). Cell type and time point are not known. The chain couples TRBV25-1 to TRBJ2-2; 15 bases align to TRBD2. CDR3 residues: CASWGLAGGNGELFF. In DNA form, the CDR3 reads TGTGCCAGCTGGGGACTAGCGGGAGGAAACGGGGAGCTGTTTTTT. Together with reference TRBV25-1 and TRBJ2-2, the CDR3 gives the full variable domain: EADIYQTPRYLVIGTGKKITLECSQTMGHDKMYWYQQDPGMELHLIHYSYGVNSTEKGDLSSESTVSRIRTEHFPLTLESARPSHTSQYLCASWGLAGGNGELFFGEGSRLTVL.